Each of the 9 T cell receptor beta chains below was sequenced from the same sample in a study of blood T cells in healthy people across ages. The second PCR ran about 6 to 12 cycles with a sample-barcoded 5' primer and J-beta primers. One entry per CDR3 protein, called by TCRdb with MiXCR from the 5' RACE reads. The data contain about 560,000 distinct CDR3 sequences, around a quarter of them singletons. This same sample was also taken into another study, of T cells of mothers and their children.

Sequencing used blood. These receptors came from a boy between 2 and 10 years old in good health.

This clonotype occurred many times. The chain uses TRBV5-1 and TRBJ2-7; 10 bases agree with TRBD1. Trimming at V came to 4 bases and at J to 2 bases, leaving 3 bases not matched to a gene. The length of the CDR3 is 14 residues. Germline loops: CDR1 SGHRS, CDR2 YFSETQ. The CDR3 reads CASSTGTGAYEQYF. For the CDR3, the DNA is TGCGCCAGCAGCACCGGGACAGGGGCCTACGAGCAGTACTTC.

The rearrangement links TRBV6-6 to TRBJ2-7; D is ambiguous. The CDR3 extends over 14 amino acids. Per germline, CDR1 MNHNY and CDR2 SVGAGI (reference sequence). Between the trimmed V and J ends, which lost 6 bases and 0 bases, there was a span of 12 bases. As DNA, the CDR3 is TGTGCCAGCAGCCCCTACTCAACCTCCTACGAGCAGTACTTC. It yields the protein CASSPYSTSYEQYF.

V usage is TRBV27 and J usage is TRBJ2-1; D not certain. The germline V gene has CDR1 MNHEY and CDR2 SMNVEV (reference sequence). The CDR3 sequence is 14 residues long. The V gene lost 2 bases and the J gene lost 4 bases, with 9 bases spanning the gap. CDR3 in amino acids: CASSLVKDYNEQFF. The CDR3 DNA reads TGTGCCAGCAGTTTAGTTAAAGATTACAATGAGCAGTTCTTC.

This chain connects TRBV20-1 to TRBJ1-2; possible D gene TRBD1, 6 bases. Trimming shortened V by 3 bases and J by 0 bases, and 8 bases separated the two germline ends. Germline CDR1 is DFQATT and CDR2 is SNEGSKA (reference sequence). The length of the CDR3 is 13 residues. CDR3 protein: CSARDSSNYGYTF. The CDR3 region has the DNA TGCAGTGCTAGGGACAGCTCTAACTATGGCTACACCTTC.

This clonotype has a handful of counts. This chain links TRBV27 with TRBJ2-5; 10 nucleotides align to TRBD1. Germline V CDR1 and CDR2: MNHEY, SMNVEV (reference sequence). After removal of 6 bases from V and 4 bases from J, the junction contained 11 bases not matched to a gene. The CDR3 is made up of 16 amino acids. DNA of the CDR3: TGTGCCAGCAGCCCCGCGGGACAGGGGTCCCCAGAGACCCAGTACTTC. It is translated as CASSPAGQGSPETQYF.

In its sample, this clonotype was seen a few times. The chain joins TRBV6-5 to TRBJ2-6; 7 bases map to TRBD2. Losses at the gene ends were 0 bases for V and 0 bases for J; bases not matched to a gene: 2. CDR3 size: 17 residues. CDR1 is MNHEY, CDR2 SVGAGI, per germline. The CDR3 region has the DNA TGTGCCAGCAGTTACTCGGCGGGGGTCTCTGGGGCCAACGTCCTGACTTTC. Translated: CASSYSAGVSGANVLTF.

This clonotype was observed a handful of times. The chain has TRBV20-1 and TRBJ2-2; 11 positions agree with TRBD1. Germline trimming cut 5 bases from V and 3 bases from J; bases unmatched to any gene: 8. From germline, CDR1 is DFQATT and CDR2 SNEGSKA (reference sequence). The CDR3 is 16 residues long. CDR3 amino acids: CSAFPLGQGDTGELFF. The CDR3 DNA follows: TGCAGTGCTTTTCCCCTGGGACAGGGGGACACCGGGGAGCTGTTTTTT.

The J gene is TRBJ2-3, the V gene TRBV18, with a possible D match to TRBD2 (7 bases). V lost 2 bases to trimming and J lost 4 bases, with 13 bases between them. Germline V CDR1 and CDR2: KGHSH, LQKENI. The CDR3 contains 15 residues. CDR3 region: CASSPAGASPDTQYF. In DNA form, the CDR3 reads TGTGCCAGCTCACCAGCGGGGGCGAGTCCAGATACGCAGTATTTT.

The genes are TRBV12-3 or TRBV12-4 and TRBJ2-1, with D maybe TRBD1 (5 bases). The length of the CDR3 is 15 residues. V was shortened by 5 bases and J by 3 bases, with 14 bases between the two germline ends. The CDR3 loop is CASSMGRAFYNEQFF. For the CDR3, the DNA is TGTGCCAGCAGTATGGGCAGGGCCTTCTACAATGAGCAGTTCTTC.